This T cell receptor (beta chain) was found in a study of cytomegalovirus exposure and HLA in healthy donors. Regarding the study as a whole: The presence/absence work took it that sequencing depth was about the same across donors.

Details on this clone: Antigen specificity is unknown.

The PCR ran on 60 Vbeta and 13 Jbeta primers. Clones were sequenced by immunoSEQ multiplex PCR, and TCRdb holds only the in-frame ones, with some missing. The table includes 250,000 to 350,000 clones, approximately 90% detected once. J gave up 4 bases and V 5 bases, and 10 bases lay outside the gene matches. Germline loops: CDR1 SGHVS, CDR2 FNYEAQ. The CDR3 loop spans 15 amino acids. Sample: PBMCs. The chain uses TRBV7-6 and TRBJ1-1; 7 bases map to TRBD1. The TCR sequence derives from a young woman in good health and CMV-seronegative. The CDR3 nucleotides read TGTGCCAGCAGCCTGTCACAGGGGCTGGGCACTGAAGCTTTCTTT. This codes for CASSLSQGLGTEAFF.